This T cell receptor beta chain was identified during a study of control samples from healthy donors and cancer patients. The assay was immunoSEQ multiplex PCR, and TCRdb's table has in-frame clones only and misses some. The sample comprises approximately 93,000 clones, roughly 91% of which are singletons, and 8.5% to 10% rests with the top ten. Germline V CDR1 and CDR2: MDHEN, SYDVKM. This CDR3 comprises 14 residues. Trimming pared 3 bases from V and 0 bases from J, leaving 8 bases between. This sequence originates from a woman between 50 and 59 years old with colorectal cancer. The sequencing sample was made of PBMCs. V is TRBV28 and J is TRBJ1-1; D uncertain. The CDR3 DNA sequence: TGTGCCAGCAGTTTTCCCTCCATGAACACTGAAGCTTTCTTT. Encoded protein: CASSFPSMNTEAFF.